The TCR beta chain described here comes from a study of identical twins (dated by TCRdb to the mid-2010s). General notes on the study: The study deep-sequenced TCR alpha and beta repertoires from monozygotic twins, unrelated adults of various ages and cord blood to test whether fetal clonotypes persist. To rule out contamination, replicate twin experiments were performed at different times with different library preparation protocols. Summary of the overall study and its limitations: In beta out-of-frame sequences, excess twin sharing was weaker, because having fewer shared sequences lowered the signal-to-noise ratio. Zero-insertion analyses could be partly confounded by invariant T cells such as MAIT and iNKT, although diverse VJ usage argued against such confounding for most clonotypes. Compared with coincidental sharing between unrelated individuals, an excess of low generation-probability sequences was observed among out-of-frame TCR alpha sequences shared between twins. In monozygotic twins, out-of-frame TCR alpha sharing was systematically underestimated by recombination models, although the models agreed with sharing between unrelated individuals. Conclusions relied on cross-sectional statistical analysis, since the same donors could not be followed over many years. Abundant cord blood beta clonotypes carried fewer insertions; young adult naive repertoires showed a weaker similar trend, while memory repertoires showed none.

A remark on this clonotype: Its recognized antigen is unknown. Base qualities are missing; no much larger clone stands one base away.

All donors were healthy Caucasians. Three pairs of female monozygotic twins, all aged roughly 18 to 30 years, made up the twin cohort. Miltenyi CD45RO+ enrichment and human naive T-cell isolation kits were used to isolate memory (CD45RO+) and naive T cells from PBMC. Trimming costs V 1 base and J 5 bases, and their ends lie 8 bases apart. Measured from the cysteine to the phenylalanine, the CDR3 is 12 residues long. Kept here is only the CDR3 DNA, which spans 36 bases and is read in frame from base 1. Taken from the germline V gene (reference sequence), the CDR1 and CDR2 loops are DFQATT and SNEGSKA. The library was built by means of 5' RACE. The listed sequencing device is Illumina HiSeq 2000. A universal primer binding site was introduced by template switching, and a unique molecular identifier was present in the final cDNA, enabling accurate counting of TCR cDNA molecules. Specific primers in the conserved constant-segment region were used to synthesize first-strand cDNA for TCR alpha and beta chains. To control for contamination, each cDNA library was double barcoded with a SMART-Mk sample barcode plus Illumina barcodes. TruSeq adapter sequences and Illumina sample barcodes were added in two successive PCR steps. TCR alpha and beta cDNA libraries were sequenced on the Illumina HiSeq platform with custom primers. Under the source paper's analysis protocol: Unique molecular identifiers were extracted from raw reads with MiGEC, and CDR3 positions were determined with MiXCR. Recombination models were inferred per individual with the repgenHMM and IGoR tools using an EM algorithm. Shared clonotype analysis was performed with the tcR package in R, normalizing sharing by the product of cloneset sizes. Out-of-frame nonproductive sequences were analyzed to study raw recombination free of thymic and clonal selection effects. TCRdb passed the public sequencing reads through fastp at Q25 and MiXCR, retaining productive beta sequences. Rows are unified per CDR3 protein, each entry keeping the most common DNA and genes. Clone size and V and J calls follow TCRdb, not the original study. Present in this sample are hundreds of thousands of distinct CDR3 sequences, around 8% of which were seen just once. The ten top clones hold around 1.8% of the sample.

The sample was also linked to a second study, of yellow fever vaccine responses in identical twins. Looking at the second paper: According to the authors, in identical twins the way T cells responded to vaccination appeared partly convergent and partly personalized. In the study, vaccine-responding T cell clones were precisely tracked in identical twins.

The receptor was derived from a woman under 30 in good health. Recombination joined TRBV20-1 with TRBJ2-5; no D gene can be assigned with confidence. Sequences were obtained from memory (CD45RO+) T cells sorted from blood. The label giving this sample's cell subset or site can be read as: CD45RO+ enriched T cells. Here the CDR3 is given as CSARGPGETQYF. The DNA reads as follows: TGCAGTGCTAGAGGACCCGGGGAGACCCAGTACTTC.